A selection of T cell receptor beta chains follows, all from one sample in a study of OX40 agonist ivuxolimab in advanced cancers. Repertoires were generated with immunoSEQ multiplex PCR, while TCRdb's copy carries only in-frame clones and drops some. The data contain 50,000 to 80,000 clones, roughly 81% of them singletons. The starting material was CD4+ or CD8+ T cells sorted from blood, obtained in a trial of the OX40 agonist ivuxolimab. The receptors originated from an adult with an advanced solid tumor such as melanoma, head and neck, liver or kidney cancer. The CDR3 runs from the conserved cysteine through the conserved F or W. Each record gives: J gene, D gene, V gene, CDR3 protein. The D gene is left open where the match is weak.

>TRBJ1-5|TRBD1|TRBV6-5
CASSPGQAHNQPQHF
>TRBJ1-4|.|TRBV2
CASTDLEGEKLFF
>TRBJ2-3|.|TRBV7-8
CASSFLRGASTDTQYF
>TRBJ2-3|.|TRBV6-1
CASSEASSSSTDTQYF
>TRBJ2-1|.|TRBV25-1
CASSEQGDRNNEQFF
>TRBJ2-1|.|TRBV2
CASRASRGASDEQFF
>TRBJ1-2|.|TRBV9
CASSVDVTGDYGYTF
>TRBJ2-7|.|TRBV6-1
CASSEGAGANEQYF
>TRBJ1-2|.|TRBV11-2
CASSLGLIGYTF
>TRBJ1-5|.|TRBV13
CASSLNNQPQHF
>TRBJ2-7|TRBD1|TRBV6-5
CASSYGPQGAVEQYF
>TRBJ2-5|TRBD2|TRBV29-1
CSGILAGGQETQYF
>TRBJ1-2|.|TRBV29-1
CSVHRRAEDGYTF
>TRBJ1-1|.|TRBV30
CAWSLGRGTEAFF
>TRBJ1-2|.|TRBV7-2
CASSLMRTVYHGYTF
>TRBJ1-1|.|TRBV4-1
CASIRGPNTEAFF
>TRBJ2-1|.|TRBV7-9
CASSPGSPDDTYNEQFF
>TRBJ2-7|.|TRBV2
CASSQGGSEQYF
>TRBJ1-3|.|TRBV21-1
CASSFPGLGIPSGNTIYF
>TRBJ2-5|.|TRBV5-4
CASSFSGGQAKETQYF
>TRBJ2-7|.|TRBV6-1
CASSEIHRADEQYF
>TRBJ2-5|.|TRBV7-7
CASSGSKGETQYF
>TRBJ1-1|.|TRBV29-1
CSVEDGYTEAFF
>TRBJ1-1|TRBD1|TRBV11-1
CASSTGTGLIVGTEAFF
>TRBJ1-2|TRBD1|TRBV28
CASSLQGALYGYTF
>TRBJ2-7|TRBD2|TRBV11-2
CASSLRSGVDEQYF
>TRBJ2-5|.|TRBV30
CAWSAGGAETQYF
>TRBJ2-2|.|TRBV28
CASTLRGIGELFF
>TRBJ2-7|TRBD2|TRBV7-8
CASSPRLAGGLLEQYF
>TRBJ2-1|.|TRBV30
CAWKGLEVSNEQFF
>TRBJ1-2|.|TRBV30
CAWNKIAGDGYTF
>TRBJ1-4|.|TRBV28
CASSFYGFEKLFF
>TRBJ1-1|.|TRBV5-1
CASSGDVGTEAFF
>TRBJ2-5|TRBD2|TRBV2
CASSGGGSWDETQYF
>TRBJ1-2|TRBD1|TRBV28
CASSLLDRAGGYTF
>TRBJ1-2|.|TRBV30
CAWRTHRVNGYTF
>TRBJ2-7|.|TRBV10-3
CAISEPSSSYEQYF
>TRBJ2-7|.|TRBV2
CASRAAPGYEQYF
>TRBJ2-7|.|TRBV10-3
CAISELGSIYEQYF